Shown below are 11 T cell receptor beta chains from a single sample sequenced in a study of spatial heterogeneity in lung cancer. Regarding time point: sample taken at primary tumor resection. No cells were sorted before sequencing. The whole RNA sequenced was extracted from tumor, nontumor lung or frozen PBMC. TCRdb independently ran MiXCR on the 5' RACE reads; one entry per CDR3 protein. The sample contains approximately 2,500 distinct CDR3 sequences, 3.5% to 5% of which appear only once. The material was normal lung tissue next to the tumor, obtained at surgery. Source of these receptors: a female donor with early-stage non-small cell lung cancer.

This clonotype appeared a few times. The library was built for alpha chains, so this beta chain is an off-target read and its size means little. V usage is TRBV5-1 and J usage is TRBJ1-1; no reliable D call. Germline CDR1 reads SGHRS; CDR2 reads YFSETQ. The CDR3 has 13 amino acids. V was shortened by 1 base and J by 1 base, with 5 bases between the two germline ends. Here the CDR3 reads CASSLWGNTEAFF. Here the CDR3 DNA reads TGCGCCAGCAGCTTGTGGGGGAACACTGAAGCTTTCTTT.

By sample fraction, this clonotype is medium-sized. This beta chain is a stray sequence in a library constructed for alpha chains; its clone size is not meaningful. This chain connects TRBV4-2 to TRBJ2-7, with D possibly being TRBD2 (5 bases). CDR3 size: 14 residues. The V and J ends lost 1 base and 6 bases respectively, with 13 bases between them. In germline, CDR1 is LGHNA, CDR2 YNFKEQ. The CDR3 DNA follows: TGTGCCAGCAGCCAAGCCGGTTCTAGCTCCGAGCAGTACTTC. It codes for CASSQAGSSSEQYF.

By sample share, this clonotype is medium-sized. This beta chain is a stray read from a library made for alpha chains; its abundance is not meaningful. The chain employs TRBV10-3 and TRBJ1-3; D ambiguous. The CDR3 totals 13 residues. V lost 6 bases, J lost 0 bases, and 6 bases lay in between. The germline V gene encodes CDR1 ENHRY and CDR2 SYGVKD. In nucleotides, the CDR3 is TGTGCCATCAGCTCAAGCTCTGGAAACACCATATATTTT. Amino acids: CAISSSSGNTIYF.

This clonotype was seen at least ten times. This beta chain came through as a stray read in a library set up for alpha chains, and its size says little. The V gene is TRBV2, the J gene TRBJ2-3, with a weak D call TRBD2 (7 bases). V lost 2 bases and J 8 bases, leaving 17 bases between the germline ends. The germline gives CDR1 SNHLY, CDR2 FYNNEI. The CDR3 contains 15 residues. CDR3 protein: CASSERLGGGGTQYF. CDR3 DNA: TGTGCCAGCAGTGAACGGCTAGGGGGAGGGGGTACGCAGTATTTT.

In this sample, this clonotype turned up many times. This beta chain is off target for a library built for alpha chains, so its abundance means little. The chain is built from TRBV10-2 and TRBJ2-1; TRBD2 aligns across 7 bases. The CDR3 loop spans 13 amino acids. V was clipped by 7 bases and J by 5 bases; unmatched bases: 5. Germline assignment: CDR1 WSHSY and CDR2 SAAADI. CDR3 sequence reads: CASTRRENNEQFF. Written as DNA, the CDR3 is TGCGCCAGCACCCGGCGGGAGAACAATGAGCAGTTCTTC.

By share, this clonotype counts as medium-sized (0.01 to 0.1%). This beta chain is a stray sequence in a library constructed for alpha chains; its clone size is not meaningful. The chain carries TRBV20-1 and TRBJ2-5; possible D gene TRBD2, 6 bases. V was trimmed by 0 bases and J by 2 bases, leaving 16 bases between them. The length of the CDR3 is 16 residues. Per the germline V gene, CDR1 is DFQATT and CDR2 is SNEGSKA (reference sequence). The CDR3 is CSARDRAGLAQETQYF. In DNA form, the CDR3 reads TGCAGTGCTAGAGATCGTGCGGGACTCGCACAAGAGACCCAGTACTTC.

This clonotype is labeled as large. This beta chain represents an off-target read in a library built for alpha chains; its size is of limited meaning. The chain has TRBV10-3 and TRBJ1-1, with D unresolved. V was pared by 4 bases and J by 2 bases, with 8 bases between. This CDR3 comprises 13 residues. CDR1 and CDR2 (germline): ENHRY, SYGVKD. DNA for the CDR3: TGTGCCATCAGTGGGACGGTAAACACTGAAGCTTTCTTT. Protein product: CAISGTVNTEAFF.

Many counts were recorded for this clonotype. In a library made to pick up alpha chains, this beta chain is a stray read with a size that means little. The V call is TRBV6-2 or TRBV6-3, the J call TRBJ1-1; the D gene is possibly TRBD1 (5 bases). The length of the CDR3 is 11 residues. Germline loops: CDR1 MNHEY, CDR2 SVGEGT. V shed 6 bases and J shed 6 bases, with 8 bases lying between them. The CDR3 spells CASSQGAEAFF. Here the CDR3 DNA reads TGTGCCAGCAGCCAGGGAGCTGAAGCTTTCTTT.

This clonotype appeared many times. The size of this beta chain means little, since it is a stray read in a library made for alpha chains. The CDR3 protein is CASSLYTGYEQFF. The CDR3, as DNA: TGTGCCAGCAGCTTATATACGGGCTATGAGCAGTTCTTC. The gene calls are TRBV7-9 and TRBJ2-1; D gene ambiguous. This CDR3 region has 13 residues. Germline loops: CDR1 SEHNR, CDR2 FQNEAQ (reference sequence). Trimming removed 2 bases from V and 8 bases from J, with 10 bases in between.

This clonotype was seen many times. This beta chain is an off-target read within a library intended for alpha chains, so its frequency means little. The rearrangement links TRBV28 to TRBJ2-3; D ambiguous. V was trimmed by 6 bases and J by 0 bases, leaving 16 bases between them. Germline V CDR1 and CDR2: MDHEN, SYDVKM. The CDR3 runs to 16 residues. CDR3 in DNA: TGTGCCAGCAGCCGCGCAGGAACCTCTAGCACAGATACGCAGTATTTT. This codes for CASSRAGTSSTDTQYF.

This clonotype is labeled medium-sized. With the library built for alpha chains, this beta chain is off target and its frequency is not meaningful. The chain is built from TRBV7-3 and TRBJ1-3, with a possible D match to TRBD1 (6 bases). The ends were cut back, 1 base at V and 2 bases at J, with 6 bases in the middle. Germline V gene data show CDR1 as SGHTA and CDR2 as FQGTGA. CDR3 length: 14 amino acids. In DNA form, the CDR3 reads TGTGCCAGCAGCTTAAACAGGGCTGGAAACACCATATATTTT. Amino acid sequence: CASSLNRAGNTIYF.